This T cell receptor beta chain was sequenced during a study of T cells in Graves' hyperthyroidism and ophthalmopathy. PBMCs were derived from approximately 10 ml fresh peripheral blood. TCR beta CDR3 region amplification was performed from RNA transcripts. Using the HTBI primer set, a first-round RT-PCR was run on the TCR CDR3. TCRdb reanalysed the multiplex PCR reads using MiXCR and keeps one entry per CDR3 protein. This sample has 700,000 or so distinct CDR3 sequences, with about 17% found just once. The V end lost 6 bases, the J end lost 5 bases, and 7 bases lay between the germline ends. CDR3 length: 10 amino acids. The germline V gene has CDR1 DFQATT and CDR2 SNEGSKA (reference sequence).

The clonotype originates from a man younger than 30 with Graves' hyperthyroidism. The genes are TRBV20-1 and TRBJ2-5; D is uncertain. The specimen sequenced was blood. CDR3 in amino acids: CSAIRETQYF. The CDR3 DNA reads as TGCAGTGCCATTAGGGAGACCCAGTACTTC.